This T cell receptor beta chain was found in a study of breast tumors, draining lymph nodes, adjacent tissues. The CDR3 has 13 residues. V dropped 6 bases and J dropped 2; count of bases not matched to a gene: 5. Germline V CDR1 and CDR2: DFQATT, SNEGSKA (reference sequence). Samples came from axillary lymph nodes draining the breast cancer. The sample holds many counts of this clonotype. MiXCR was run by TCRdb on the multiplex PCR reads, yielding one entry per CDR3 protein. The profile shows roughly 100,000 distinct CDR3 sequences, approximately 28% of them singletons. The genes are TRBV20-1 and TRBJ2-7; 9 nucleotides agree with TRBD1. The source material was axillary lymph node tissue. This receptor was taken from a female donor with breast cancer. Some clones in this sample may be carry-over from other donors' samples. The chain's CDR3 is CSATTGGTYEQYF. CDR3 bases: TGCAGTGCGACGACAGGGGGGACCTACGAGCAGTACTTC.